This paragraph covers one TCR beta chain sequence. These data belong to a study of blood T cell repertoires in COVID-19. Study-wide context: The samples span acute and convalescent COVID-19 from the United States, Italy and Spain.

The CDR3 consists of 11 residues. Germline V gives CDR1 SQVTM, CDR2 ANQGSEA. V dropped 6 bases and J dropped 0 bases, with 4 bases sitting between them. Generated by immunoSEQ multiplex PCR, the TCRdb table keeps only in-frame clones and is missing some. The data contain about 260,000 clones, over 80% of them singletons. The cohort comprised adults aged roughly 18 to 95 years residing in about two dozen US areas. The sequencing sample was made of PBMCs or T cells enriched from blood (not recorded which). This clonotype originated in a man aged 45-65 years who had been exposed to COVID-19. This chain joins TRBV29-1 and TRBJ2-3; unclear D gene. DNA for the CDR3: TGCAGCGTCTCTAGCACAGATACGCAGTATTTT. Protein: CSVSSTDTQYF.